This is a list of T cell receptor beta chains from one sample in a study of cytomegalovirus exposure and HLA in healthy donors. Sequenced by immunoSEQ multiplex PCR; TCRdb stores in-frame clones only, minus some. The sample includes some 90,000 clones, 76% seen only once; the top ten take about 3.1%. Material for sequencing was PBMCs. The receptors were gathered from a man aged 35-49 years in good health and CMV-seronegative. The CDR3 runs from the conserved cysteine through the conserved F or W. D genes are given only for firm matches. Size is stated for part of the rows, as once, few or many counts, or as a class when the clone is expanded.

v_gene	abundance	d_gene	j_gene	CDR3nt	CDR3aa
TRBV2	-	TRBD1	TRBJ2-7	TGTGCCAGTTACGAGGACAGGGGGCTCGAGCAGTACTTC	CASYEDRGLEQYF
TRBV18	-	-	TRBJ2-1	TGTGCCAGCTCACCCCAGAAACCTCCCTACAATGAGCAGTTCTTC	CASSPQKPPYNEQFF
TRBV9	-	-	TRBJ2-1	TGTGCCAGCAGCGTTAGGAGTGAGCAGTTCTTC	CASSVRSEQFF
TRBV15	-	-	TRBJ2-7	TGTGCCACCAGCAGATACAGATCCTACGAGCAGTACTTC	CATSRYRSYEQYF
TRBV19	-	-	TRBJ1-4	TGTGCCAGTAGTATAGTAATCTCCGAAAAACTGTTTTTT	CASSIVISEKLFF
TRBV5-6	once	TRBD1	TRBJ1-2	TGTGCCAGCAGCTTGGCCGACAGGGCGTCTGGCTACACCTTC	CASSLADRASGYTF
TRBV5-5	-	TRBD1	TRBJ1-1	TGTGCCAGCAGCTTTGGGACAGGGACCACTGAAGCTTTCTTT	CASSFGTGTTEAFF
TRBV7-8	-	-	TRBJ2-1	TGTGCCAGCAGCTTAGCGAGGGCTAGGGATCGTCACCGGTTCTTC	CASSLARARDRHRFF
TRBV10-3	-	TRBD1	TRBJ2-7	TGTGCCATCAGGGGACAGGGGGCGACCTACGAGCAGTACTTC	CAIRGQGATYEQYF
TRBV5-6	-	-	TRBJ1-1	TGTGCCAGCAACCCAGGGAGGACTGAAGCTTTCTTT	CASNPGRTEAFF
TRBV7-9	-	TRBD1	TRBJ1-1	TGTGCCAGCAGCTTACAGGGGGGCGGTGAAGCTTTCTTT	CASSLQGGGEAFF
TRBV21-1	-	-	TRBJ1-4	TGTGCCAGCAGCAAAGAGTTTCCGGGACAGGGGAGCTGTTGGGGACTGTTTTTT	CASSKEFPGQGSCWGLFF
TRBV7-9	-	-	TRBJ1-1	TGTGCCAGCAGCTTAAGTGCGGAGACTACTGAAGCTTTCTTT	CASSLSAETTEAFF
TRBV5-4	-	TRBD1	TRBJ2-5	TGTGCCAGCAGGACAGGGCGAGAGACCCAGTACTTC	CASRTGRETQYF
TRBV6-1	-	TRBD1	TRBJ1-2	TGTGCCAGCAGCGTCGACAGGGCTAACTATGGCTACACCTTC	CASSVDRANYGYTF
TRBV6-5	-	-	TRBJ1-4	TGTGCCAGCAGTTACTCTGGGACTGAGACAGAAAAACTGTTTTTT	CASSYSGTETEKLFF
TRBV7-9	-	-	TRBJ2-7	TGTGCCAGCATGGGGGGACAGAGGGAAAACTACGAGCAGTACTTC	CASMGGQRENYEQYF
TRBV4-1	-	TRBD1	TRBJ1-4	TGCGCCAGCAGCCAAGAGGTCCCGGGACAGGGTTTTGCAACTAATGAAAAACTGTTTTTT	CASSQEVPGQGFATNEKLFF
TRBV7-8	-	-	TRBJ1-2	TGTGCCAGCAGCTTAGGTCTGAGTAAACTCTATGGCTACACCTTC	CASSLGLSKLYGYTF
TRBV13	-	TRBD1	TRBJ1-2	TGTGCCAGCAGCTCGCTCGTCCAGGGGGTTCCAGAAGCTAACTATGGCTACACCTTC	CASSSLVQGVPEANYGYTF
TRBV19	-	-	TRBJ2-3	TGTGCCAGTAGTATAGAATCCAGCGGATACACAGATACGCAGTATTTT	CASSIESSGYTDTQYF
TRBV10-3	-	-	TRBJ1-1	TGTGCCATCAGTGACCGAGAATTCGAAGCTTTCTTT	CAISDREFEAFF
TRBV28	-	-	TRBJ1-2	TGTGCCAGCACTAAAGGCGACAGGTATTATGGCTACACCTTC	CASTKGDRYYGYTF
TRBV19	once	-	TRBJ2-1	TGTGCCAGTAGTACCGTCAATGAGCAGTTCTTC	CASSTVNEQFF
TRBV12-5	few	TRBD1	TRBJ2-7	TGTGCCCCCCCGGGGACAGGCTCCTACGAGCAGTACTTC	CAPPGTGSYEQYF
TRBV5-1	-	TRBD1	TRBJ1-1	TGCGCCAGCGGAAAGACAGGGTTCACTGAAGCTTTCTTT	CASGKTGFTEAFF
TRBV5-6	-	TRBD1	TRBJ1-3	TGTGCCAGCAGCTTGGACTGGACAGGTGGAAACACCATATATTTT	CASSLDWTGGNTIYF
TRBV5-1	-	TRBD1	TRBJ2-3	TGCGCCAGCAGCTCGGGACAGCGCCGCACAGATACGCAGTATTTT	CASSSGQRRTDTQYF
TRBV5-1	-	TRBD2	TRBJ2-5	TGCGCCAGCAGCTTGACTAGCGGGGGGGTCGGGGAGACCCAGTACTTC	CASSLTSGGVGETQYF
TRBV6-1	-	-	TRBJ1-4	TGTGCCAGCAGAGGACAGAATTATGAAAAACTGTTTTTT	CASRGQNYEKLFF
TRBV15	-	TRBD1	TRBJ2-2	TGTGCCACCAGCGGACGACAGGGCACCGGGGAGCTGTTTTTT	CATSGRQGTGELFF
TRBV4-2	-	-	TRBJ2-3	TGTGCCAGCAGCCCAACTAGGCGGGGGCGCACAGATACGCAGTATTTT	CASSPTRRGRTDTQYF
TRBV18	few	TRBD1	TRBJ1-6	TGTGCCAGCTCGATTACTAGGGACAGGAGTAATTCACCCCTCCACTTT	CASSITRDRSNSPLHF
TRBV6-5	-	-	TRBJ1-2	TGTGCCAGCAGCCGTTACACAGGAAACTATGGCTACACCTTC	CASSRYTGNYGYTF
TRBV4-3	once	TRBD1	TRBJ1-2	TGCGCCAGCAGCCAACAGGGGGGAGGCTACACCTTC	CASSQQGGGYTF
TRBV2	-	-	TRBJ1-5	TGTGCCAGCAGCAGGATTACGCAGCCCCAGCATTTT	CASSRITQPQHF
TRBV7-6	-	-	TRBJ1-4	TGTGCCAGCAACCCTTCCCAGGCAGCTAATGAAAAACTGTTTTTT	CASNPSQAANEKLFF
TRBV28	-	-	TRBJ2-7	TGTGCCAGCACCCTGGGAGGAACCTACGAGCAGTACTTC	CASTLGGTYEQYF
TRBV9	-	TRBD2	TRBJ2-7	TGTGCCAGCAGCGGTACTAGCGGGGGGACGGGGGAGCAGTACTTC	CASSGTSGGTGEQYF
TRBV10-3	-	-	TRBJ1-2	TGTGCCATCAGTGAGTCTCGGACACGCTCCAACTATGGCTACACCTTC	CAISESRTRSNYGYTF
TRBV5-6	few	-	TRBJ1-5	TGTGCCAGCAGTATCGGGGGGTGGGGTGGCAATCAGCCCCAGCATTTT	CASSIGGWGGNQPQHF
TRBV27	-	-	TRBJ2-4	TGTGCCAGCAGAAGCCTAGTGGTAAACATTCAGTACTTC	CASRSLVVNIQYF
TRBV5-1	-	-	TRBJ2-2	TGCGCCAGCAGCTTGGAAGCCATCACCGGGGAGCTGTTTTTT	CASSLEAITGELFF
TRBV10-3	-	TRBD1	TRBJ2-5	TGTGCCATCAGGGAAGGACAGGGGGCTCTACAGTACTTC	CAIREGQGALQYF